The next 26 T cell receptor beta chains were all read from a single sample in a study of T cell responses to AZD1222 COVID-19 vaccine. Libraries were prepared by immunoSEQ multiplex PCR; TCRdb keeps only in-frame clonotypes and omits some of them. The profile shows some 130,000 clones, 75% to 90% of them singletons. The sequenced sample was peripheral blood, obtained on day 0 of AZD1222 vaccination. These TCRs come from an adult in good health.

Notes on this clone: One junction end does not reproduce the germline sequence, and a read error may be involved. For the CDR3, the DNA is TGTGCTAGCAGCCTAGCGGGAGAGACCCAGTACTTC. As protein: CASSLAGETQYF. The V gene is TRBV7-7, the J gene TRBJ2-5; 8 bases map to TRBD2. Germline-derived CDR1 and CDR2 are SSHAT and FNYEAQ (reference sequence). There are 12 residues in the CDR3. The variable domain in full, completed from reference TRBV7-7 and TRBJ2-5, reads GAGVSQSPRYKVTKRGQDVTLRCDPISSHATLYWYQQALGQGPEFLTYFNYEAQPDKSGLPSDRFSAERPEGSISTLTIQRTEQRDSAMYRCASSLAGETQYFGPGTRLLVL.

The chain uses TRBV19 and TRBJ2-2; TRBD1 might be the D (5 bases). The CDR3 contains 14 residues. Trimming left V 4 bases short and J 7 bases short, with 13 bases between. Germline values: CDR1 LNHDA, CDR2 SQIVND (reference sequence). The CDR3 nucleotides read TGTGCCAGTAGTACCCCCGCAGGGTTCGGGGAGCTGTTTTTT. Protein: CASSTPAGFGELFF.

This clone was seen only a few times. The junction and the germline gene differ at one end; a read error may be behind it. This chain links TRBV6-1 with TRBJ2-1; 8 positions agree with TRBD1. The CDR3 loop spans 15 amino acids. The germline CDR1 and CDR2 sequences are MNHNS and SASEGT. The chain's CDR3 is CASREASTGGWEQFF. In nucleotides, the CDR3 is TGTGCCAGCAGGGAAGCCAGTACAGGGGGTTGGGAGCAGTTCTTC.

The rearrangement uses TRBV30 and TRBJ1-6; TRBD1 matches at 9 bases. The CDR3 contains 15 residues. V trimming: 3 bases; J trimming: 6 bases; junction bases outside the gene matches: 6. CDR1 is GTSNPN and CDR2 is SVGIG in the germline V gene (reference sequence). The CDR3 DNA sequence: TGTGCCTGGAGACTACAGGGGGCGACTAATTCACCCCTCCACTTT. This codes for CAWRLQGATNSPLHF.

The chain links TRBV6-9 to TRBJ1-2, with 9 positions matching TRBD1. The germline V gene encodes CDR1 MNHGY and CDR2 SVAAGI. Trimming cost V 4 bases and J 7 bases; bases outside gene matches: 10. The CDR3 is made up of 15 amino acids. The CDR3 DNA follows: TGTGCCAGCAGTTCCGGGACAGGGAGGATAGGTGGCTACACCTTC. This gives the protein CASSSGTGRIGGYTF.

The chain carries TRBV6-5 and TRBJ2-2, with TRBD2 as a possible D gene (5 bases). In germline, CDR1 is MNHEY, CDR2 SVGAGI. The CDR3 contains 16 residues. V was clipped by 1 base and J by 5 bases, with 14 bases between them. CDR3 loop: CASSYFQGLGTGELFF. In nucleotides, the CDR3 is TGTGCCAGCAGTTACTTTCAAGGACTGGGGACCGGGGAGCTGTTTTTT.

J is TRBJ2-2 and V is TRBV15; D is ambiguous. Germline V gene sequence: CDR1 LNHNV, CDR2 YYDKDF (reference sequence). With 5 bases removed from V and 0 bases from J, the gap between germline ends came to 4 bases. The CDR3 is 13 residues long. CDR3 residues: CATSPTNTGELFF. For the CDR3, the DNA is TGTGCCACCAGCCCGACGAACACCGGGGAGCTGTTTTTT.

V and J are TRBV25-1 and TRBJ2-1; D remains ambiguous. V lost 3 bases to trimming and J lost 4 bases, with 22 bases between them. Germline CDR1 and CDR2: MGHDK and SYGVNS. The CDR3 contains 18 residues. The CDR3 DNA is TGTGCCAGCAGTGACCCCTCCCCCGACAACCACCCTTACAATGAGCAGTTCTTC. Translation gives CASSDPSPDNHPYNEQFF.

V and J are TRBV4-1 and TRBJ1-2; D is unresolved. Trimming cost V 2 bases and J 4 bases, with 11 bases left between them. Germline V lookup: CDR1 MGHRA, CDR2 YSYEKL. The CDR3 is made up of 14 amino acids. The CDR3 reads CASSQPHGGYGYTF. DNA for the CDR3: TGCGCCAGCAGCCAACCCCATGGCGGCTATGGCTACACCTTC.

The V gene is TRBV5-4, the J gene TRBJ1-6; D unresolved. Trimming removed 1 base from V and 6 bases from J, with 8 bases in between. CDR3 size: 14 residues. CDR1 and CDR2 (germline): SGHNT, YYREEE (reference sequence). Here the CDR3 DNA reads TGTGCCAGCAGCTTGTGGGGTATTAATTCACCCCTCCACTTT. It is translated as CASSLWGINSPLHF.

This clone occurred once. The chain carries TRBV5-6 and TRBJ1-1; 7 nucleotides match TRBD1. Germline V gene data show CDR1 as SGHDT and CDR2 as YYEEEE. The CDR3 contains 15 residues. Trimming removed 0 bases from V and 4 bases from J; junction bases left unmatched: 6. The CDR3 loop is CASSLGTDRATEAFF. In nucleotides, the CDR3 is TGTGCCAGCAGCTTGGGAACCGACAGGGCCACTGAAGCTTTCTTT.

A note on this clone: A junction boundary mismatches the germline segment, possibly from a read error. This chain connects TRBV7-7 to TRBJ2-1, with D possibly TRBD2 on 6 matching bases. The CDR3 is 17 amino acids. Germline V gene sequence: CDR1 SSHAT, CDR2 FNYEAQ (reference sequence). This chain's CDR3 is CASSSLPSASSYNEQFF. CDR3 sequence (DNA): TGTGCTAGCAGCTCCCTGCCTAGCGCTAGCTCCTACAATGAGCAGTTCTTC. The whole variable domain, remainder taken from reference TRBV7-7 and TRBJ2-1, is GAGVSQSPRYKVTKRGQDVTLRCDPISSHATLYWYQQALGQGPEFLTYFNYEAQPDKSGLPSDRFSAERPEGSISTLTIQRTEQRDSAMYRCASSSLPSASSYNEQFFGPGTRLTVL.

V and J are TRBV19 and TRBJ2-1, with 11 bases lining up with TRBD2. V lost 1 base and J lost 3; bases outside the gene matches: 5. Germline V gene data show CDR1 as LNHDA and CDR2 as SQIVND (reference sequence). The CDR3 is 17 residues long. In DNA, the CDR3 is TGTGCCAGTAGTATAGGTACCCTAGCGGGAGGCTACAATGAGCAGTTCTTC. The encoded protein is CASSIGTLAGGYNEQFF.

DNA for the CDR3: TGTGCCACCAGCAGAGAAGCCCCTTTTGGCTACACCTTC. It translates to CATSREAPFGYTF. The rearrangement uses TRBV15 and TRBJ1-2, with no clear D. V lost 0 bases, J lost 7 bases, and 9 bases lay in between. The length of the CDR3 is 13 residues. Germline assignment: CDR1 LNHNV and CDR2 YYDKDF (reference sequence). Full variable domain (rest looked up from reference TRBV15 and TRBJ1-2): DAMVIQNPRYQVTQFGKPVTLSCSQTLNHNVMYWYQQKSSQAPKLLFHYYDKDFNNEADTPDNFQSRRPNTSFCFLDIRSPGLGDTAMYLCATSREAPFGYTFGSGTRLTVV.

The rearrangement links TRBV7-3 to TRBJ2-2; 9 bases agree with TRBD2. The CDR3 covers 15 residues. Germline V gene lookup returns CDR1 SGHTA and CDR2 FQGTGA. With V trimmed by 5 bases and J by 9 bases, 10 bases remained unmatched. DNA for the CDR3: TGTGCCAGCAGCCCCGGGACTAGCTGGGGTCGGGAGCTGTTTTTT. It is translated as CASSPGTSWGRELFF.

The CDR3 region has the DNA TGTGCCAGTAGTACCGGACAGGGAGGGACTGAAGCTTTCTTT. Translation: CASSTGQGGTEAFF. The chain is built from TRBV19 and TRBJ1-1; 8 bases map to TRBD1. The CDR3 is 14 amino acids. CDR1 is LNHDA and CDR2 is SQIVND in the germline V gene (reference sequence). With 4 bases clipped from V and 5 bases from J, the junction kept 6 bases outside the gene matches.

The V call is TRBV30, the J call TRBJ2-2, with D perhaps TRBD2 (5 bases). Trimming took 7 bases from V and 3 from J, leaving 9 bases between them. This CDR3 is built from 12 residues. Germline CDR1 reads GTSNPN; CDR2 reads SVGIG (reference sequence). CDR3 coding DNA: TGTGCCTCGGACTCTCACACCGGGGAGCTGTTTTTT. Translation: CASDSHTGELFF.

The V and J genes are TRBV29-1 and TRBJ2-1; D gene uncertain. Looked up from germline, CDR1 is SQVTM and CDR2 is ANQGSEA. V gave up 7 bases and J gave up 8 bases, with 12 bases separating them. CDR3 length: 11 residues. Here the CDR3 reads CSGYTAHEQFF. CDR3 bases: TGCAGCGGATACACCGCCCATGAGCAGTTCTTC.

The chain carries TRBV27 and TRBJ2-1; no clear D gene. CDR3 size: 13 residues. V lost 6 bases and J lost 12, with 18 bases in between. Germline CDR1 MNHEY, CDR2 SMNVEV (reference sequence). The CDR3 spells CASRPLGLGGQFF. CDR3 DNA: TGTGCCAGCAGACCCCTCGGGCTCGGTGGGCAGTTCTTC.

The chain links TRBV6-5 to TRBJ2-3; 8 bases are a match to TRBD2. The trim removed 2 bases at V and 3 bases at J, leaving 4 bases unmatched. This CDR3 has 15 amino acids. Germline V gene lookup returns CDR1 MNHEY and CDR2 SVGAGI. The DNA for the CDR3 is TGTGCCAGCAGTTACCAGGCTAGCGGGACAGATACGCAGTATTTT. The encoded protein is CASSYQASGTDTQYF.

This clone was detected once. The rearrangement uses TRBV7-2 and TRBJ2-3; D gene ambiguous. Germline CDR1 is SGHTA and CDR2 is FQGNSA. Trimming pared 5 bases from V and 0 bases from J, leaving 12 bases between. The CDR3 contains 15 residues. DNA for the CDR3: TGTGCCAGCAGCCCTATATCGTCAAGCACAGATACGCAGTATTTT. It specifies CASSPISSSTDTQYF.

The chain is built from TRBV9 and TRBJ1-1, with no clear D. Germline-derived CDR1 and CDR2 are SGDLS and YYNGEE. CDR3 length: 13 residues. Between the trimmed V and J ends, which lost 1 base and 3 bases, there was a span of 7 bases. DNA of the CDR3: TGTGCCAGCAGCGTAAGCGTTGACACTGAAGCTTTCTTT. As protein: CASSVSVDTEAFF.

The V gene is TRBV28, the J gene TRBJ1-2; the D gene is possibly TRBD1 (6 bases). The CDR3 covers 16 residues. V was trimmed by 6 bases and J by 5 bases, leaving 22 bases between them. CDR1 and CDR2 from the germline V gene are MDHEN and SYDVKM. In DNA form, the CDR3 reads TGTGCCAGCAGAAAAACGGGGTCACAGGGTGGTTATGGCTACACCTTC. It yields the protein CASRKTGSQGGYGYTF.

The chain uses TRBV7-2 and TRBJ1-2; no firm D call. Between the trimmed V and J ends, which lost 7 bases and 4 bases, there was a span of 19 bases. CDR1 SGHTA and CDR2 FQGNSA come from the germline V gene. CDR3 length: 15 residues. The CDR3 DNA sequence: TGTGCCAGCACCCTAATGGCGGGGATGACCTATGGCTACACCTTC. Translated: CASTLMAGMTYGYTF. Drawing the rest from reference TRBV7-2 and TRBJ1-2, the complete variable domain is GAGVSQSPSNKVTEKGKDVELRCDPISGHTALYWYRQSLGQGLEFLIYFQGNSAPDKSGLPSDRFSAERTGGSVSTLTIQRTQQEDSAVYLCASTLMAGMTYGYTFGSGTRLTVV.

The chain employs TRBV24-1 and TRBJ1-2, with D unresolved. This CDR3 spans 15 amino acids. V shed 3 bases and J shed 2 bases, with 12 bases lying between them. Germline V lookup: CDR1 KGHDR, CDR2 SFDVKD. The CDR3: CATSDPSTGNYGYTF. The CDR3 coding sequence is TGTGCCACCAGTGATCCCTCGACCGGGAACTATGGCTACACCTTC.

The V call is TRBV19, the J call TRBJ1-2; D is perhaps TRBD1 (6 bases). The CDR3 sequence is 13 residues long. Germline CDR1 LNHDA, CDR2 SQIVND (reference sequence). V gave up 5 bases and J gave up 7 bases, with 14 bases separating them. CDR3 residues: CASSSQGAGGYTF. The CDR3 DNA reads TGTGCCAGTAGTTCACAGGGAGCTGGTGGCTACACCTTC.